The 17 T cell receptor beta chains reported below all come from one sample, sequenced in a study of blood T cell repertoires in COVID-19. Sequenced by immunoSEQ multiplex PCR; TCRdb stores in-frame clones only, minus some. The repertoire holds 150,000 to 200,000 clones, with about 88% as singletons. The specimen sequenced was peripheral blood. The receptor set was obtained from a woman older than 75 with COVID-19, enrolled during active disease.

This rearrangement joins TRBV6-5 to TRBJ1-2; D might be TRBD1 (6 bases). Germline loops: CDR1 MNHEY, CDR2 SVGAGI. Trimming removed 6 bases at V and 1 base at J, with 15 bases between. The CDR3 is 15 residues long. Written as DNA, the CDR3 is TGTGCCAGCAGGGCCGGCGTACAGGGTAACTATGGCTACACCTTC. Translation gives CASRAGVQGNYGYTF.

To note about this clone: The sample holds other DNA sequences that translate to the same CDR3. The chain combines TRBV28 with TRBJ1-1; D ambiguous. The V end lost 7 bases, the J end lost 1 base, and 7 bases lay between the germline ends. The V gene's germline CDR1 is MDHEN and CDR2 SYDVKM. This CDR3 is 12 amino acids long. The DNA of the CDR3 is TGTGCCAGCACAGGCCCGAACACTGAAGCTTTCTTT. Translated, it gives CASTGPNTEAFF.

The chain has TRBV2 and TRBJ2-5; 7 bases fit TRBD1. Unmatched junction bases numbered 4, after V lost 4 bases and J lost 2 bases. Germline V lookup: CDR1 SNHLY, CDR2 FYNNEI. CDR3 length equals 14 residues. CDR3: CASSVSQGQETQYF. Written as DNA, the CDR3 is TGTGCCAGCAGTGTCTCACAGGGGCAAGAGACCCAGTACTTC.

This chain joins TRBV2 and TRBJ1-1; 7 nucleotides line up with TRBD1. The CDR3 has 15 amino acids. Germline trimming cut 2 bases from V and 1 base from J; bases unmatched to any gene: 4. CDR1 is SNHLY and CDR2 is FYNNEI in the germline V gene. The CDR3 nucleotides read TGTGCCAGCAGTGAAATGACAGGGAGGAACACTGAAGCTTTCTTT. Its protein is CASSEMTGRNTEAFF.

The V and J genes are TRBV28 and TRBJ2-1; 7 bases are shared with TRBD1. Germline V lookup: CDR1 MDHEN, CDR2 SYDVKM. This CDR3 has 15 residues. Trimming cost V 4 bases and J 8 bases; bases outside gene matches: 11. The CDR3 sequence: CASSSTGVSSYEQFF. DNA for the CDR3: TGTGCCAGCAGTTCTACAGGGGTTTCGTCATATGAGCAGTTCTTC.

The genes are TRBV18 and TRBJ2-2; tentative D call: TRBD1 (5 bases). The germline gives CDR1 KGHSH, CDR2 LQKENI. Trimming shortened V by 2 bases and J by 6 bases, and 16 bases separated the two germline ends. This CDR3 contains 16 residues. CDR3 amino acids: CASSPRNARVAGELFF. CDR3 coding DNA: TGTGCCAGCTCACCAAGAAACGCCAGGGTAGCCGGGGAGCTGTTTTTT.

The CDR3 DNA follows: TGTGCCAGCGGTACAGAAACAGGGGCTGGCTACACCTTC. It is translated as CASGTETGAGYTF. The V gene is TRBV28, the J gene TRBJ1-2, with 7 bases that match TRBD1. The CDR3 extends over 13 amino acids. Germline-derived CDR1 and CDR2 are MDHEN and SYDVKM. With V trimmed by 8 bases and J by 7 bases, 10 bases remained unmatched.

In its sample, this clone was seen a few times. The chain carries TRBV19 and TRBJ1-1; D might be TRBD1 (6 bases). This CDR3 contains 13 residues. V was trimmed by 10 bases and J by 5 bases, leaving 17 bases between them. Germline V gene sequence: CDR1 LNHDA, CDR2 SQIVND (reference sequence). The CDR3 sequence is CATHRQGTTEAFF. The CDR3 DNA reads as TGTGCCACTCACAGGCAGGGGACAACTGAAGCTTTCTTT.

V usage is TRBV5-5 and J usage is TRBJ1-2; 8 bases map to TRBD1. Germline CDR1 is SGHKS and CDR2 is YYEKEE (reference sequence). V dropped 3 bases and J dropped 7; count of bases not matched to a gene: 11. CDR3 length: 15 residues. CDR3 in DNA: TGTGCCAGCAGCTCCTACGACAGGGGTGCTATTGGCTACACCTTC. Residues: CASSSYDRGAIGYTF.

CDR3: CASSATSRELETQYF. The CDR3 coding sequence is TGTGCCAGCAGTGCGACTAGCAGGGAACTGGAGACCCAGTACTTC. The chain links TRBV27 to TRBJ2-5, with TRBD2 matching 7 bases. CDR1 MNHEY and CDR2 SMNVEV come from the germline V gene (reference sequence). There are 15 residues in the CDR3. V was clipped by 5 bases and J by 5 bases; unmatched bases: 11.

The chain uses TRBV21-1 and TRBJ2-5; the DNA was not compared with TRBD1, the D call given in the table. TRBV21-1 has pseudogene status. The CDR3 is made up of 13 amino acids. The CDR3 DNA reads as TGTGCCAGCAGCATGAACAGGGGTGAGACCCAGTACTTC. Protein product: CASSMNRGETQYF.

The chain couples TRBV28 to TRBJ1-4; 11 nucleotides align to TRBD1. The V and J ends lost 4 bases and 3 bases, in that order; junction bases with no gene match: 7. The CDR3 is 17 amino acids. CDR1 and CDR2 (germline): MDHEN, SYDVKM. The CDR3 DNA follows: TGTGCCAGCAGTTCCGGGACAGGGGGAAGCTCTAATGAAAAACTGTTTTTT. Amino acid sequence: CASSSGTGGSSNEKLFF.

The rearrangement joins TRBV19 to TRBJ1-1; D call uncertain. The CDR3 contains 14 residues. Looked up from germline, CDR1 is LNHDA and CDR2 is SQIVND (reference sequence). The V end lost 3 bases, the J end lost 2 bases, and 10 bases lay between the germline ends. In DNA form, the CDR3 reads TGTGCCAGTAGTATCGGGAGATTTAACACTGAAGCTTTCTTT. Protein product: CASSIGRFNTEAFF.

The chain recombines TRBV19 with TRBJ1-5; D is perhaps TRBD1 (5 bases). The CDR3 spans 13 residues. Germline V gene lookup returns CDR1 LNHDA and CDR2 SQIVND (reference sequence). V was trimmed by 5 bases and J by 9 bases, leaving 14 bases between them. The CDR3 sequence is CASSGAMMGPQHF. The CDR3 DNA follows: TGTGCCAGTAGTGGGGCCATGATGGGGCCCCAGCATTTT.

The chain carries TRBV6-2 or TRBV6-3 and TRBJ1-1, with TRBD1 as a possible D gene (6 bases). V gave up 4 bases and J gave up 0 bases, with 18 bases separating them. The germline CDR1 and CDR2 sequences are MNHEY and SVGEGT. This CDR3 contains 17 residues. The CDR3 DNA reads TGTGCCAGCAGTTTCATATTGGGGGCGGAGATGAACACTGAAGCTTTCTTT. It codes for CASSFILGAEMNTEAFF.

The rearrangement uses TRBV28 and TRBJ1-2, with D possibly TRBD1 on 5 matching bases. The CDR3 loop spans 13 amino acids. Trimming pared 10 bases from V and 2 bases from J, leaving 14 bases between. Germline V lookup: CDR1 MDHEN, CDR2 SYDVKM. The CDR3 protein is CATKSTANYGYTF. The CDR3 coding sequence is TGTGCCACCAAATCGACAGCGAACTATGGCTACACCTTC.

V and J are TRBV6-4 and TRBJ1-2, with TRBD1 identical over 7 bases. Trimming took 5 bases from V and 2 from J; bases not matched to a gene: 5. The CDR3 loop spans 14 amino acids. Germline V CDR1 and CDR2: MRHNA, SNTAGT. In DNA form, the CDR3 reads TGTGCCAGCAGTTCCGGGACAGCAAACTATGGCTACACCTTC. This encodes CASSSGTANYGYTF.